The T cell receptor (beta chain) under discussion was sequenced for a study of cytomegalovirus exposure and HLA in healthy donors. Study results and limitations: Rarity characterized most TCR sequences, yet some public TCRs appeared in many donors. According to reports, the classifier identified cytomegalovirus status with high specificity and sensitivity.

This clone is a singleton in its sample. The antigen remains unidentified. With 60 Vbeta and 13 Jbeta primers, the PCR was carried out. Libraries were prepared by immunoSEQ multiplex PCR; TCRdb keeps only in-frame clonotypes and omits some of them. The table lists 110,000 to 150,000 clones, around 80% of them singletons, with almost 7% in the top ten. Sequenced sample: PBMCs. The receptor comes from a man aged 35-49 years in good health and CMV-seropositive.

CDR3 amino acids: CASSAGLAASYEQYF. CDR3 bases: TGTGCCAGCAGCGCGGGACTAGCGGCTTCCTACGAGCAGTACTTC. This sequence joins TRBV25-1 and TRBJ2-7, with 11 bases fitting TRBD2. After removal of 6 bases from V and 1 base from J, the junction contained 5 bases not matched to a gene. This CDR3 is built from 15 residues. Germline-derived CDR1 and CDR2 are MGHDK and SYGVNS.